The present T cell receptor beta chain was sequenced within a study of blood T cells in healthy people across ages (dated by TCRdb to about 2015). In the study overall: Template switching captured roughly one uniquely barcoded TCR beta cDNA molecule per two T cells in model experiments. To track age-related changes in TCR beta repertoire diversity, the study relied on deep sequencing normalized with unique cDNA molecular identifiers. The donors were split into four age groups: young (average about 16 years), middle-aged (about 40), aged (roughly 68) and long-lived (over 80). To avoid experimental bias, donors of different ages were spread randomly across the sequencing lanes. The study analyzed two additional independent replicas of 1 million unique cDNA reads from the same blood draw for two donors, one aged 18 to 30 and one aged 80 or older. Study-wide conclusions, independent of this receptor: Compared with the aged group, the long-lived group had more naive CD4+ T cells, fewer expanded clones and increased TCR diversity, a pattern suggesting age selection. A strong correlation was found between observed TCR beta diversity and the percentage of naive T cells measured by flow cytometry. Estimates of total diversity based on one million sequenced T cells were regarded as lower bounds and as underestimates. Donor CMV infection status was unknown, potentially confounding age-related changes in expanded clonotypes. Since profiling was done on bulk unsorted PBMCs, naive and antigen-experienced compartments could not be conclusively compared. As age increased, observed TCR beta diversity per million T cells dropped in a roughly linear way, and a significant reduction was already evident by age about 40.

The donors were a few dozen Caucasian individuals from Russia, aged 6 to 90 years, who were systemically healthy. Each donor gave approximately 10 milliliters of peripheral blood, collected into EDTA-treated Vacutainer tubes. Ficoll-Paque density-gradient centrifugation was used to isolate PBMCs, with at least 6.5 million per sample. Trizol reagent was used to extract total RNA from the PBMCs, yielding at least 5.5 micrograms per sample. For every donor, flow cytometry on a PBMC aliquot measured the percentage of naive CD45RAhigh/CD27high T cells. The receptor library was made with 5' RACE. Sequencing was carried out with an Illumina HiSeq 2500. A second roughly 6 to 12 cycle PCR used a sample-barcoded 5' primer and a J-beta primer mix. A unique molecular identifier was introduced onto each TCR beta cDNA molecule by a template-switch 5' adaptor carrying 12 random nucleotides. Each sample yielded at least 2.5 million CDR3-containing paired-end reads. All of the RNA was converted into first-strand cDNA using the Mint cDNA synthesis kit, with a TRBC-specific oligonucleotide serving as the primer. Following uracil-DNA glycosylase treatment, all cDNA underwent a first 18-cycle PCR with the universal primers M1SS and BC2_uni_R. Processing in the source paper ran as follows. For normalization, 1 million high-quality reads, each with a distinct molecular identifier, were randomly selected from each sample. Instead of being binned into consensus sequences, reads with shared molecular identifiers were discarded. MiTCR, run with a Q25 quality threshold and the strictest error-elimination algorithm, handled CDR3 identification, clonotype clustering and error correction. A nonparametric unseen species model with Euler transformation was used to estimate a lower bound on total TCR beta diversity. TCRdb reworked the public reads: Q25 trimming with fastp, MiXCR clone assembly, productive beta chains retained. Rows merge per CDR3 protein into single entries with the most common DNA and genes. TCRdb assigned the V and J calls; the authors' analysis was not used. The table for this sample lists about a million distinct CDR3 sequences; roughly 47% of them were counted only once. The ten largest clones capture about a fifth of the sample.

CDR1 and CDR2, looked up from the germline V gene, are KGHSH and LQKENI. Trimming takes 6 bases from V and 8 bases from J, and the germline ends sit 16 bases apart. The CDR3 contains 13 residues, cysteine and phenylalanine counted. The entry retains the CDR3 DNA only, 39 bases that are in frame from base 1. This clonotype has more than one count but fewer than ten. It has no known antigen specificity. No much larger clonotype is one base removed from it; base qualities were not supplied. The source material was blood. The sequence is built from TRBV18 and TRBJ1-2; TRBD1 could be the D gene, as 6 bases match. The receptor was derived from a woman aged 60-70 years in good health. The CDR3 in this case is CASSPRGGRGYTF. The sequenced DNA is TGTGCCAGCTCCCCCAGGGGAGGCCGCGGCTACACCTTC.